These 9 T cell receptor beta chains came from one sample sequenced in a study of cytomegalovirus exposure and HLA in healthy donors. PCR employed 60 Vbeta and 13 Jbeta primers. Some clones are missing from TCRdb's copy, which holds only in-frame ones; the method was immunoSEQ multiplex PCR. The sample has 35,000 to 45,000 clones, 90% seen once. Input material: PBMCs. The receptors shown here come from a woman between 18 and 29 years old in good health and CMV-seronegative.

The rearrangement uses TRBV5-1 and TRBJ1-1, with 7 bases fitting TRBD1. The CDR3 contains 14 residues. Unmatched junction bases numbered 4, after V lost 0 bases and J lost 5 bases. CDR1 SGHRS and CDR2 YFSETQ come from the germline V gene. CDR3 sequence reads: CASSLEQGRTEAFF. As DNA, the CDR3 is TGCGCCAGCAGCTTGGAACAGGGGAGAACTGAAGCTTTCTTT.

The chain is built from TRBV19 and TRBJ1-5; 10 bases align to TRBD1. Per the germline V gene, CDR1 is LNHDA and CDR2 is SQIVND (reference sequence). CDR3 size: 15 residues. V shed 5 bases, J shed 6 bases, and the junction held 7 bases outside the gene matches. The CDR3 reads CASSSRDRGPQPQHF. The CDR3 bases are TGTGCCAGTAGTTCCCGGGACAGGGGACCTCAGCCCCAGCATTTT.

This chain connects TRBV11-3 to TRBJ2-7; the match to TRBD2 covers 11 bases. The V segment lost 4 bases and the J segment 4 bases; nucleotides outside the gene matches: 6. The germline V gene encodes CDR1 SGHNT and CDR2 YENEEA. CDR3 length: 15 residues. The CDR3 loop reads CASSSTTSGNYEQYF. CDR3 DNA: TGTGCCAGCAGCTCCACGACTAGCGGGAATTACGAGCAGTACTTC. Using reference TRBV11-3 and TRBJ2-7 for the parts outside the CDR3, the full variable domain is EAGVVQSPRYKIIEKKQPVAFWCNPISGHNTLYWYLQNLGQGPELLIRYENEEAVDDSQLPKDRFSAERLKGVDSTLKIQPAELGDSAVYLCASSSTTSGNYEQYFGPGTRLTVT.

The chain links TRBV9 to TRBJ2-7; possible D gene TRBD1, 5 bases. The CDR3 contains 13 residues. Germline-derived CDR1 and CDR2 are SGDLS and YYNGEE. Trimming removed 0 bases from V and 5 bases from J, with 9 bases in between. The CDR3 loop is CASSVEGIHEQYF. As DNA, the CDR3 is TGTGCCAGCAGCGTAGAGGGGATACACGAGCAGTACTTC.

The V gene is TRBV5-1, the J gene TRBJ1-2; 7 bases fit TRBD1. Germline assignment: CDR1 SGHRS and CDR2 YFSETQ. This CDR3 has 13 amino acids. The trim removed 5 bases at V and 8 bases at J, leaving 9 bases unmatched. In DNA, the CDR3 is TGCGCCAGCAGTCCACAGGGGACTGGCGGCTACACCTTC. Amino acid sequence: CASSPQGTGGYTF.

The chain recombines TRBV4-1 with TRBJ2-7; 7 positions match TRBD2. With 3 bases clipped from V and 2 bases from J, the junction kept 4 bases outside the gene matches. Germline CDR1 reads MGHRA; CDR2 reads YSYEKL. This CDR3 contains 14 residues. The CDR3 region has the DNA TGCGCCAGCAGCCATGGCGGGAGCGCCTACGAGCAGTACTTC. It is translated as CASSHGGSAYEQYF.

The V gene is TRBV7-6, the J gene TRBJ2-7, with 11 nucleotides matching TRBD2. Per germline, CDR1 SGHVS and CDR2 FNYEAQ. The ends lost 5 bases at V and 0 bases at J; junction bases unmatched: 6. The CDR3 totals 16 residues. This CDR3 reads CASSQIGLAGSYEQYF. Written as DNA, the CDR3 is TGTGCCAGCAGCCAAATTGGACTAGCGGGCTCCTACGAGCAGTACTTC.

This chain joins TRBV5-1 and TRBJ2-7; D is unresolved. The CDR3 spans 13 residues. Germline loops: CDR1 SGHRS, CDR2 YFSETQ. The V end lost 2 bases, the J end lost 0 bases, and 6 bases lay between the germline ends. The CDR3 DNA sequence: TGCGCCAGCAGCTTCGCAGTCTCCTACGAGCAGTACTTC. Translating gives CASSFAVSYEQYF.

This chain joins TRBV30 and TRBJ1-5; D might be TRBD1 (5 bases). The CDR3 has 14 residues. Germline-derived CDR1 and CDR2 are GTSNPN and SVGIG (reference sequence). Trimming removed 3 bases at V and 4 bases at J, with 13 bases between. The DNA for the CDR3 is TGTGCCTGGAGCCGCGGGACGTCAAATCAGCCCCAGCATTTT. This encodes CAWSRGTSNQPQHF. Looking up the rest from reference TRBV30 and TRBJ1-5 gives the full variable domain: SQTIHQWPATLVQPVGSPLSLECTVEGTSNPNLYWYRQAAGRGLQLLFYSVGIGQISSEVPQNLSASRPQDRQFILSSKKLLLSDSGFYLCAWSRGTSNQPQHFGDGTRLSIL.